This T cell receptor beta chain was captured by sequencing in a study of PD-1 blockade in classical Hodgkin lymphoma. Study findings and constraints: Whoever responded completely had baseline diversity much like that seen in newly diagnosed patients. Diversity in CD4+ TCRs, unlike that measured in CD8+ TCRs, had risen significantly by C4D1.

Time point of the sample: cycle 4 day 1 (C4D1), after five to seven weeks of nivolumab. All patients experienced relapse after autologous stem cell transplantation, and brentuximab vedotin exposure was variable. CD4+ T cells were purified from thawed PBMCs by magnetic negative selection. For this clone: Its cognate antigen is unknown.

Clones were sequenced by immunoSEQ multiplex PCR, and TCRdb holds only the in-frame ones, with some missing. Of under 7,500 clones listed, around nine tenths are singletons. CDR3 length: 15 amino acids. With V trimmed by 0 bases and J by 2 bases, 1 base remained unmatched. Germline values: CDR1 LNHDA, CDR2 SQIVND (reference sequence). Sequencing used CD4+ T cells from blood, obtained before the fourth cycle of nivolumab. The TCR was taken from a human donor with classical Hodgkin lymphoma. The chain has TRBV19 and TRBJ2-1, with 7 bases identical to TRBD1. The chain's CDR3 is CASSIDTGAYNEQFF. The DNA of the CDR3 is TGTGCCAGTAGTATAGATACAGGGGCCTACAATGAGCAGTTCTTC.